These T cell receptor beta chains were read from a single sample in a study of tumour-infiltrating T cells in Burkitt lymphoma. Here immunoSEQ multiplex PCR was the method, and the copy in TCRdb shows in-frame clones only, minus some. Here the sample spans tens of thousands of clones, more than 25% being singletons. The sequenced sample consisted of tumor tissue. The receptors here all came from a human donor with Burkitt lymphoma. CDR3s include the opening cysteine and the closing phenylalanine or tryptophan. Each record gives: D gene, clone size, J gene, V gene, CDR3 protein, CDR3 DNA. The D gene is left open where the match is weak. Clone size, where shown, is once, few, many, or a class for clones that have expanded.

D: NA; size: NA; J: TRBJ2-7; V: TRBV27; CDR3: CASSFGQGPYEQYF; DNA: TGTGCCAGCAGTTTCGGCCAGGGACCATACGAGCAGTACTTC
D: NA; size: NA; J: TRBJ2-5; V: TRBV18; CDR3: CASSQGETQYF; DNA: TGTGCCAGCTCCCAGGGAGAGACCCAGTACTTC
D: NA; size: NA; J: TRBJ1-1; V: TRBV5-1; CDR3: CASSLGWGQNTEAFF; DNA: TGCGCCAGCAGCTTGGGGTGGGGACAGAACACTGAAGCTTTCTTT
D: NA; size: NA; J: TRBJ2-7; V: TRBV6-1; CDR3: CASRLDTSFYEQYF; DNA: TGTGCCAGCAGACTGGACACCTCGTTCTACGAGCAGTACTTC
D: NA; size: NA; J: TRBJ1-2; V: TRBV9; CDR3: CASSILDRPNYGYTF; DNA: TGTGCCAGCAGCATTCTTGACAGACCAAACTATGGCTACACCTTC
D: NA; size: few; J: TRBJ1-3; V: TRBV7-2; CDR3: CASSLARGTPSGNTIYF; DNA: TGTGCCAGCAGCTTAGCCCGAGGGACACCGTCTGGAAACACCATATATTTT
D: NA; size: NA; J: TRBJ1-6; V: TRBV5-1; CDR3: CASSSDSSSYNSPLHF; DNA: TGCGCCAGCAGCTCGGACAGTAGCTCCTATAATTCACCCCTCCACTTT
D: NA; size: few; J: TRBJ2-5; V: TRBV18; CDR3: CASSLPQETQYF; DNA: TGTGCCAGCTCGTTACCCCAAGAGACCCAGTACTTC
D: NA; size: NA; J: TRBJ1-5; V: TRBV5-8; CDR3: CASSLGWSNQPQHF; DNA: TGTGCCAGCAGCTTGGGGTGGTCAAATCAGCCCCAGCATTTT
D: NA; size: NA; J: TRBJ1-3; V: TRBV19; CDR3: CASKLARGAYGNTIYF; DNA: TGTGCCAGTAAATTGGCCCGAGGGGCTTACGGAAACACCATATATTTT
D: NA; size: NA; J: TRBJ1-6; V: TRBV21-1; CDR3: CAGRSQGSSPRDSPLHF; DNA: TGTGCCGGCCGTTCCCAGGGCTCCTCACCCCGGGATTCACCCCTCCACTTT
D: NA; size: NA; J: TRBJ1-2; V: TRBV5-4; CDR3: CASSSYSGVDYGYTF; DNA: TGTGCCAGCAGCTCTTACAGTGGAGTGGATTATGGCTACACCTTC
D: NA; size: once; J: TRBJ1-5; V: TRBV6-1; CDR3: CASSALLRNSNQPQHF; DNA: TGTGCCAGCAGTGCCTTACTCCGGAATAGCAATCAGCCCCAGCATTTT
D: TRBD1; size: NA; J: TRBJ2-2; V: TRBV7-9; CDR3: CASSLGGTVNTGELFF; DNA: TGTGCCAGCAGCTTAGGAGGGACAGTGAACACCGGGGAGCTGTTTTTT
D: NA; size: few; J: TRBJ1-2; V: TRBV6-5; CDR3: CASSYSEGYYGYTF; DNA: TGTGCCAGCAGTTACTCGGAGGGGTACTATGGCTACACCTTC
D: TRBD1; size: NA; J: TRBJ2-2; V: TRBV7-2; CDR3: CASSLGGQSNTGELFF; DNA: TGTGCCAGCAGCTTAGGGGGACAGTCGAACACCGGGGAGCTGTTTTTT
D: NA; size: few; J: TRBJ1-5; V: TRBV15; CDR3: CATSRDRSFQPQHF; DNA: TGTGCCACCAGCAGAGATCGGAGTTTCCAGCCCCAGCATTTT
D: NA; size: NA; J: TRBJ1-6; V: TRBV6-1; CDR3: CASRTEGQTNSPLHF; DNA: TGTGCCAGCAGGACTGAAGGACAGACTAATTCACCCCTCCACTTT
D: TRBD1; size: NA; J: TRBJ1-5; V: TRBV10-3; CDR3: CATRDRDSNQPQHF; DNA: TGTGCCACCCGGGACAGAGATAGCAATCAGCCCCAGCATTTT
D: NA; size: few; J: TRBJ2-7; V: TRBV2; CDR3: CASSIRGPYEQYF; DNA: TGTGCCAGCAGCATCAGGGGTCCCTACGAGCAGTACTTC
D: NA; size: NA; J: TRBJ1-2; V: TRBV7-9; CDR3: CASSLAMAGRYGYTF; DNA: TGTGCCAGCAGCTTAGCGATGGCAGGGAGGTATGGCTACACCTTC
D: NA; size: NA; J: TRBJ1-1; V: TRBV19; CDR3: CASSATVNTEAFF; DNA: TGTGCCAGTAGTGCGACGGTGAACACTGAAGCTTTCTTT
D: NA; size: few; J: TRBJ2-1; V: TRBV2; CDR3: CASRASQGDEQFF; DNA: TGTGCCAGCAGAGCCAGCCAGGGAGATGAGCAGTTCTTC
D: TRBD1; size: few; J: TRBJ1-5; V: TRBV19; CDR3: CASSIVQGAGQPQHF; DNA: TGTGCCAGTAGTATAGTACAGGGGGCTGGTCAGCCCCAGCATTTT
D: NA; size: few; J: TRBJ2-7; V: TRBV6-1; CDR3: CASSAGGGFYEQYF; DNA: TGTGCCAGCAGTGCCGGGGGCGGTTTCTACGAGCAGTACTTC
D: TRBD1; size: NA; J: TRBJ1-4; V: TRBV7-9; CDR3: CASSTDRQGAGEKLFF; DNA: TGTGCCAGCAGCACAGACAGACAGGGGGCAGGGGAAAAACTGTTTTTT
D: TRBD1; size: NA; J: TRBJ2-7; V: TRBV7-2; CDR3: CASSLGTGVYEQYF; DNA: TGTGCCAGCAGCTTAGGGACAGGGGTTTACGAGCAGTACTTC
D: NA; size: few; J: TRBJ2-5; V: TRBV11-2; CDR3: CASSLGKETQYF; DNA: TGTGCCAGCAGCCTCGGGAAAGAGACCCAGTACTTC
D: TRBD1; size: few; J: TRBJ2-5; V: TRBV28; CDR3: CASSQLGQGAGTQYF; DNA: TGTGCCAGCAGTCAACTGGGACAGGGGGCTGGTACCCAGTACTTC
D: TRBD1; size: NA; J: TRBJ1-2; V: TRBV7-9; CDR3: CASSQGQGVNGYTF; DNA: TGTGCCAGCAGCCAGGGACAGGGGGTCAATGGCTACACCTTC
D: NA; size: NA; J: TRBJ2-3; V: TRBV10-3; CDR3: CAIKGDTQYF; DNA: TGTGCCATCAAGGGGGATACGCAGTATTTT
D: NA; size: NA; J: TRBJ1-2; V: TRBV5-4; CDR3: CASTPQGLGNYGYTF; DNA: TGTGCCAGCACACCACAGGGCCTGGGGAACTATGGCTACACCTTC
D: TRBD2; size: once; J: TRBJ2-3; V: TRBV7-2; CDR3: CASSLAGGGGNTQYF; DNA: TGTGCCAGCAGCTTAGCGGGCGGGGGGGGCAATACGCAGTATTTT
D: NA; size: once; J: TRBJ2-5; V: TRBV10-3; CDR3: CAIRVEETQYF; DNA: TGTGCCATCAGGGTCGAAGAGACCCAGTACTTC
D: NA; size: NA; J: TRBJ1-1; V: TRBV5-5; CDR3: CASTQRMNTEAFF; DNA: TGTGCCAGCACCCAACGGATGAACACTGAAGCTTTCTTT
D: NA; size: NA; J: TRBJ1-1; V: TRBV5-1; CDR3: CASSWGGLNTEAFF; DNA: TGCGCCAGCAGCTGGGGGGGCCTCAACACTGAAGCTTTCTTT
D: NA; size: NA; J: TRBJ1-4; V: TRBV28; CDR3: CASSPPQGGNEKLFF; DNA: TGTGCCAGCAGCCCACCCCAGGGAGGTAATGAAAAACTGTTTTTT
D: NA; size: NA; J: TRBJ1-1; V: TRBV6-5; CDR3: CASSYSGATEAFF; DNA: TGTGCCAGCAGCTACTCGGGGGCGACTGAAGCTTTCTTT
D: NA; size: NA; J: TRBJ2-5; V: TRBV30; CDR3: CAWTRLYSKETQYF; DNA: TGTGCCTGGACAAGGTTATATTCAAAAGAGACCCAGTACTTC
D: TRBD1; size: NA; J: TRBJ2-3; V: TRBV10-3; CDR3: CAISEPPTGWDTQYF; DNA: TGTGCCATCAGTGAGCCACCGACAGGGTGGGATACGCAGTATTTT
D: NA; size: NA; J: TRBJ2-1; V: TRBV7-7; CDR3: CASSSLPPGGYNEQFF; DNA: TGTGCCAGCAGCTCCCTCCCCCCCGGAGGGTACAATGAGCAGTTCTTC
D: NA; size: NA; J: TRBJ2-5; V: TRBV28; CDR3: CASSSNGRETQYF; DNA: TGTGCCAGCAGTTCTAATGGGCGGGAGACCCAGTACTTC
D: NA; size: NA; J: TRBJ1-1; V: TRBV29-1; CDR3: CSVRASYTEAFF; DNA: TGCAGCGTCCGCGCGTCCTACACTGAAGCTTTCTTT
D: NA; size: few; J: TRBJ2-1; V: TRBV5-1; CDR3: CASSLEGASVGNEQFF; DNA: TGCGCCAGCAGTCTGGAGGGTGCGTCTGTGGGCAATGAGCAGTTCTTC
D: NA; size: few; J: TRBJ2-3; V: TRBV18; CDR3: CASSPGYGTDTQYF; DNA: TGTGCCAGCTCTCCAGGGTACGGCACAGATACGCAGTATTTT
D: TRBD1; size: NA; J: TRBJ1-1; V: TRBV5-4; CDR3: CASSTYRDSSMNTEAFF; DNA: TGTGCCAGCAGCACGTACCGGGACAGTAGCATGAACACTGAAGCTTTCTTT
D: NA; size: NA; J: TRBJ2-3; V: TRBV25-1; CDR3: CASSPSPTDTQYF; DNA: TGTGCCAGCAGCCCCTCCCCGACAGATACGCAGTATTTT
D: NA; size: NA; J: TRBJ1-1; V: TRBV4-2; CDR3: CASSQRAETEGTEAFF; DNA: TGTGCCAGCAGCCAACGTGCCGAGACAGAGGGGACTGAAGCTTTCTTT
D: NA; size: NA; J: TRBJ2-3; V: TRBV29-1; CDR3: CSVKIGGTDTQYF; DNA: TGCAGCGTAAAGATTGGGGGGACAGATACGCAGTATTTT
D: NA; size: few; J: TRBJ2-7; V: TRBV4-2; CDR3: CASSQAGGTYEQYF; DNA: TGTGCCAGCAGCCAAGCTGGCGGGACCTACGAGCAGTACTTC
D: NA; size: NA; J: TRBJ2-5; V: TRBV28; CDR3: CACRGAGRETQYF; DNA: TGTGCCTGCCGGGGGGCGGGGAGGGAGACCCAGTACTTC
D: NA; size: few; J: TRBJ2-7; V: TRBV7-8; CDR3: CASSFQTTEFGYEQYF; DNA: TGTGCCAGCAGCTTTCAGACGACAGAATTTGGCTACGAGCAGTACTTC
D: NA; size: few; J: TRBJ1-5; V: TRBV2; CDR3: CASSGGESSNQPQHF; DNA: TGTGCCAGCAGTGGAGGGGAGAGTAGCAATCAGCCCCAGCATTTT
D: NA; size: NA; J: TRBJ2-1; V: TRBV4-1; CDR3: CASSQSYGTLGAEQFF; DNA: TGCGCCAGCAGCCAGTCCTATGGGACACTAGGTGCTGAGCAGTTCTTC